This entry is about one T cell receptor (beta chain). This record belongs to a study of blood T cell repertoires in COVID-19. About the study: Samples representing acute and convalescent COVID-19 were sourced from the United States, Italy and Spain. Sources were T cells, B-cell-depleted T cells, or PBMCs; the material itself was cDNA or gDNA.

Only in-frame clones appear in the TCRdb table, and some are missing; sequencing was by immunoSEQ multiplex PCR. The table lists about 95,000 clones, about 87% of them singletons, with 15% to 20% in the top ten. Per the germline V gene, CDR1 is LGHNA and CDR2 is YSLEER. This CDR3 is built from 13 residues. Trimming pared 6 bases from V and 2 bases from J, leaving 7 bases between. The TCR comes from a human donor in a cohort sampled during active COVID-19. The sample taken for sequencing was peripheral blood. The chain recombines TRBV4-3 with TRBJ1-4; no clear D. The CDR3 sequence is CASRYSTNEKLFF. CDR3 nucleotide sequence: TGCGCCAGCAGATACAGCACTAATGAAAAACTGTTTTTT.